This TCR beta chain is from a study of T cells expressing NK-cell markers. TCRdb reprocessed the 5' RACE reads and stores each CDR3 protein as one record, lacking DNA. Seen in this sample are a few hundred thousand distinct CDR3 sequences; the ten most common clones hold about 1.5%. The CDR3 covers 11 residues. Germline V lookup: CDR1 GTSNPN, CDR2 SVGIG (reference sequence). The sequenced sample was blood T cells: a sorted CD56 or NKG2C T cell subset, CD4+ or CD8+ T cells, or bulk PBMC T cells (not recorded which). The chain employs TRBV30 and TRBJ2-3; TCRdb's D call of TRBD1 is untestable without DNA. The receptor was isolated from a woman aged 50 to 65 in good health. This CDR3 is CAWSRAEAQYF.